The 27 T cell receptor beta chains presented below share a single source sample, sequenced in a study of T cells in Graves' hyperthyroidism and ophthalmopathy. Amplification yielded TCR beta CDR3 regions, with RNA transcripts as the source. The HTBI primer set was used in a first-round RT-PCR of the TCR CDR3. One entry per CDR3 protein, called by TCRdb with MiXCR from the multiplex PCR reads. Altogether some 510,000 distinct CDR3 sequences are present, around 45% being singletons, with the ten largest covering 6.5% to 9%. Material for sequencing was peripheral blood or thyroid tissue (not recorded which). Source of these receptors: a woman younger than 35 with Graves' hyperthyroidism.

As to this clonotype: This may be a read error, as it is one base from a much larger clone. The chain carries TRBV2 and TRBJ1-3; D unclear. Germline CDR1 SNHLY, CDR2 FYNNEI. This CDR3 spans 15 amino acids. V gave up 6 bases and J gave up 0 bases, with 12 bases separating them. The CDR3 loop reads CASRFRTGSGNTIYF. The CDR3 nucleotides are TGTGCCAGCAGGTTTAGGACGGGCTCTGGAAACACCATATATTTT.

This clonotype has a handful of counts. This chain connects TRBV7-3 to TRBJ1-1; unclear D gene. CDR1 is SGHTA, CDR2 FQGTGA, per germline. Between the trimmed V and J ends, which lost 1 base and 1 base, there was a span of 4 bases. This CDR3 region has 13 residues. CDR3 in amino acids: CASSLIQNTEAFF. The CDR3 nucleotides read TGTGCCAGCAGCTTAATACAGAACACTGAAGCTTTCTTT.

The rearrangement links TRBV15 to TRBJ2-6; D is undetermined. The ends were cut back, 3 bases at V and 0 bases at J, with 6 bases in the middle. The CDR3 spans 15 residues. The V gene's germline CDR1 is LNHNV and CDR2 YYDKDF (reference sequence). The CDR3 spells CATSSSTSGANVLTF. DNA of the CDR3: TGTGCCACCAGCAGCTCCACCTCTGGGGCCAACGTCCTGACTTTC.

This clonotype was seen ten or more times. The chain joins TRBV9 to TRBJ1-6; the match to TRBD1 covers 9 bases. The CDR3 has 15 residues. From germline, CDR1 is SGDLS and CDR2 YYNGEE. The V gene end was trimmed by 2 bases and the J gene end by 7 bases; junction bases not matched to a gene: 4. CDR3 sequence reads: CASSVTGTGNSPLHF. DNA for the CDR3: TGTGCCAGCAGCGTCACCGGGACAGGGAATTCACCCCTCCACTTT.

This clonotype has ten or more counts. The chain is built from TRBV2 and TRBJ1-2; D gene unclear. V lost 4 bases to trimming and J lost 3 bases, with 3 bases between them. The CDR3 is 11 amino acids. CDR1 and CDR2 from the germline V gene are SNHLY and FYNNEI. DNA for the CDR3: TGTGCCAGCAGTGGACACTATGGCTACACCTTC. This gives the protein CASSGHYGYTF.

In its sample, this clonotype was seen a few times. The genes are TRBV7-2 and TRBJ2-5; D is perhaps TRBD2 (5 bases). The CDR3 is made up of 12 amino acids. Germline assignment: CDR1 SGHTA and CDR2 FQGNSA. Trimming left V 5 bases short and J 5 bases short, with 9 bases between. The chain's CDR3 is CASSQPGETQYF. The CDR3 coding sequence is TGTGCCAGCAGCCAACCGGGGGAGACCCAGTACTTC.

V usage is TRBV12-3 or TRBV12-4 and J usage is TRBJ2-5; 8 positions agree with TRBD2. This CDR3 spans 13 amino acids. The V and J ends lost 7 bases and 5 bases, in that order; junction bases with no gene match: 6. The chain's CDR3 is CASTSTSGETQYF. The CDR3 nucleotides read TGTGCCAGCACATCTACTAGCGGCGAGACCCAGTACTTC.

V is TRBV7-9 and J is TRBJ2-7, with 9 positions matching TRBD1. J was trimmed by 3 bases and V by 6 bases; bases with no gene match: 3. This CDR3 has 13 amino acids. CDR1 SEHNR and CDR2 FQNEAQ come from the germline V gene (reference sequence). CDR3 amino acids: CASSRTGDYEQYV. The CDR3 DNA sequence: TGTGCCAGCAGTAGGACAGGGGACTACGAGCAGTACGTC.

This clonotype was observed at least ten times. This chain uses TRBV29-1 with TRBJ1-1, with TRBD1 identical over 8 bases. Looked up from germline, CDR1 is SQVTM and CDR2 is ANQGSEA. The ends lost 5 bases at V and 9 bases at J; junction bases unmatched: 5. The CDR3 has 11 amino acids. CDR3 amino acids: CSVNRDRKAFF. DNA for the CDR3: TGCAGCGTTAACCGGGACAGGAAAGCTTTCTTT.

This clonotype came up many times. The rearrangement uses TRBV7-9 and TRBJ1-6; no firm D call. CDR3 length: 12 residues. The germline V gene has CDR1 SEHNR and CDR2 FQNEAQ (reference sequence). The V end was cut by 2 bases, the J end by 8 bases, with 4 bases between. CDR3 sequence: CASSLRDSPLHF. The CDR3 bases are TGTGCCAGCAGCTTAAGGGATTCACCCCTCCACTTT.

To note about this clonotype: One junction end does not reproduce the germline sequence, and a read error may be involved. The chain carries TRBV10-3 and TRBJ2-5; 7 bases match TRBD1. Germline-derived CDR1 and CDR2 are ENHRY and SYGVKD. This CDR3 comprises 15 residues. CDR3 amino acids: CASSSTWTGQGTQYF. CDR3 DNA: TGTGCCAGCAGTTCAACTTGGACAGGACAAGGGACCCAGTACTTC.

This clonotype was seen a handful of times. The chain couples TRBV6-9 to TRBJ1-1; D ambiguous. CDR1 and CDR2 (germline): MNHGY, SVAAGI. The CDR3 has 13 amino acids. V lost 4 bases and J lost 0, with 6 bases in between. The CDR3 loop reads CASSFKLNTEAFF. CDR3 nucleotide sequence: TGTGCCAGCAGTTTTAAGTTGAACACTGAAGCTTTCTTT.

This clonotype showed up just a few times. Its ends do not fully match the called genes, so a read error is possible. This chain connects TRBV5-1 to TRBJ1-1; 9 bases agree with TRBD1. The CDR3 loop spans 15 amino acids. Germline lookup yields CDR1 SGHRS and CDR2 YFSETQ. This CDR3 is CASSYDRGGTTEAFF. The DNA for the CDR3 is TGTGCCAGCAGCTACGACAGGGGGGGGACCACTGAAGCTTTCTTT.

This clonotype occurred a few times. This chain joins TRBV6-2 or TRBV6-3 and TRBJ1-4; D remains ambiguous. This CDR3 region has 12 residues. V lost 5 bases to trimming and J lost 7 bases, with 8 bases between them. The germline CDR1 and CDR2 sequences are MNHEY and SVGEGT. CDR3 residues: CASSDESEKLFF. The DNA of the CDR3 is TGTGCCAGCAGTGACGAAAGTGAAAAACTGTTTTTT.

The rearrangement joins TRBV25-1 to TRBJ2-7; weak D call: TRBD1 (5 bases). Looked up from germline, CDR1 is MGHDK and CDR2 is SYGVNS. CDR3 length: 11 residues. The CDR3 nucleotides are TGTGCTTGGCCAGGGCGTTACGAGCAGTACTTC. Amino acids: CAWPGRYEQYF.

The V call is TRBV2, the J call TRBJ2-3; maybe TRBD2 (5 bases). The length of the CDR3 is 15 residues. Germline V CDR1 and CDR2: SNHLY, FYNNEI. Deletions cut 7 bases from V and 2 bases from J, with 16 bases between. The CDR3 nucleotides are TGTGCCAGCATATCGGGATTTCAAGACACAGATACGCAGTATTTT. It is translated as CASISGFQDTDTQYF.

This clonotype occurred a few times. V gene TRBV7-2 combines with J gene TRBJ2-7, with D possibly being TRBD2 (5 bases). Germline-derived CDR1 and CDR2 are SGHTA and FQGNSA. V was shortened by 3 bases and J by 1 base, with 10 bases between the two germline ends. The CDR3 covers 14 residues. This CDR3 is CASSFRGGSYEQYF. The CDR3 bases are TGTGCCAGCAGCTTCCGTGGAGGATCCTACGAGCAGTACTTC.

There are many counts of this clonotype. J is TRBJ2-7 and V is TRBV7-2; the D is unclear. V lost 1 base and J lost 0, with 10 bases in between. Germline V gene lookup returns CDR1 SGHTA and CDR2 FQGNSA. There are 15 residues in the CDR3. CDR3: CASSLVGSASYEQYF. The CDR3 coding sequence is TGTGCCAGCAGCTTAGTTGGCAGTGCCTCCTACGAGCAGTACTTC.

There are many counts of this clonotype. At one end, the junction sequence differs from germline, possibly due to a read error. The rearrangement joins TRBV10-3 to TRBJ2-7; D gene uncertain. This CDR3 contains 12 residues. Looked up from germline, CDR1 is ENHRY and CDR2 is SYGVKD. The chain's CDR3 is CASSGSIYEQYF. The CDR3 DNA sequence: TGTGCCAGCAGTGGGTCTATCTACGAGCAGTACTTC.

The V gene is TRBV6-1, the J gene TRBJ2-6; 8 bases line up with TRBD1. After removal of 5 bases from V and 0 bases from J, the junction contained 9 bases not matched to a gene. The CDR3 runs 18 residues. Germline CDR1 is MNHNS and CDR2 is SASEGT. CDR3 protein: CASSPQRQGLSGANVLTF. DNA of the CDR3: TGTGCCAGCAGTCCACAAAGACAGGGGCTCTCTGGGGCCAACGTCCTGACTTTC.

The chain combines TRBV10-3 with TRBJ2-7, with 15 nucleotides matching TRBD2. This CDR3 is built from 18 residues. Germline CDR1 is ENHRY and CDR2 is SYGVKD. The V and J ends lost 7 bases and 0 bases, in that order; junction bases with no gene match: 10. This CDR3 is CAIIRSGLAGGFSYEQYF. In DNA, the CDR3 is TGTGCCATCATAAGAAGCGGACTAGCGGGAGGGTTCTCCTACGAGCAGTACTTC.

This clonotype was observed a few times. This chain joins TRBV5-1 and TRBJ1-6, with TRBD1 as a possible D gene (6 bases). The CDR3 consists of 13 residues. Germline V gene data show CDR1 as SGHRS and CDR2 as YFSETQ. V was trimmed by 4 bases and J by 6 bases, leaving 8 bases between them. The CDR3 DNA reads as TGCGCCAGCAGCACACAGGGTAATTCACCCCTCCACTTT. It encodes CASSTQGNSPLHF. The variable domain in full, completed from reference TRBV5-1 and TRBJ1-6, reads KAGVTQTPRYLIKTRGQQVTLSCSPISGHRSVSWYQQTPGQGLQFLFEYFSETQRNKGNFPGRFSGRQFSNSRSEMNVSTLELGDSALYLCASSTQGNSPLHFGNGTRLTVT.

The chain links TRBV10-1 to TRBJ2-5; 8 nucleotides line up with TRBD1. After removal of 10 bases from V and 5 bases from J, the junction contained 9 bases not matched to a gene. The CDR3 spans 13 residues. CDR1 and CDR2 from the germline V gene are WNHNN and SYGVQD (reference sequence). DNA of the CDR3: TGCGCCACCCCGGGACAGGAGGGGGAGACCCAGTACTTC. Protein sequence: CATPGQEGETQYF.

J is TRBJ2-7 and V is TRBV24-1, with D possibly matching TRBD1 (6 bases). V lost 0 bases and J 2 bases, leaving 7 bases between the germline ends. Germline loops: CDR1 KGHDR, CDR2 SFDVKD. The length of the CDR3 is 14 residues. The CDR3 spells CATSDLQGTYEQYF. The CDR3 DNA follows: TGTGCCACCAGTGATTTGCAGGGGACCTACGAGCAGTACTTC.

In the case of this clonotype: This CDR3 is missing its conserved last phenylalanine or tryptophan, likely due to a read error. The V gene is TRBV5-1, the J gene TRBJ2-7, with a tentative D call TRBD1 (7 bases). CDR3 length: 14 residues. The germline V gene has CDR1 SGHRS and CDR2 YFSETQ. Trimming left V 0 bases short and J 6 bases short, with 13 bases between. CDR3 nucleotides: TGCGCCAGCAGCTTGGCGCCAGGGGGGACCGAGCAGTACCTC. This encodes CASSLAPGGTEQYL.

This clonotype occurred a few times. The rearrangement joins TRBV7-9 to TRBJ2-7, with D hard to call. The CDR3 runs 14 residues. The V end lost 5 bases, the J end lost 0 bases, and 11 bases lay between the germline ends. Germline V lookup: CDR1 SEHNR, CDR2 FQNEAQ (reference sequence). The chain's CDR3 is CASSQDNYSYEQYF. The CDR3 DNA follows: TGTGCCAGCAGCCAAGATAACTACTCCTACGAGCAGTACTTC.

A note on this clonotype: It may be a read error: a sequence one base away is much more abundant. The CDR3 DNA follows: TGTGCCAGCAATGCGGGGCCTCACTGCGAAGAGACCCAGTACTTC. This codes for CASNAGPHCEETQYF. The chain recombines TRBV2 with TRBJ2-5; D is possibly TRBD2 (6 bases). This CDR3 comprises 15 residues. CDR1 is SNHLY, CDR2 FYNNEI, per germline. V lost 7 bases and J 3 bases, leaving 18 bases between the germline ends.